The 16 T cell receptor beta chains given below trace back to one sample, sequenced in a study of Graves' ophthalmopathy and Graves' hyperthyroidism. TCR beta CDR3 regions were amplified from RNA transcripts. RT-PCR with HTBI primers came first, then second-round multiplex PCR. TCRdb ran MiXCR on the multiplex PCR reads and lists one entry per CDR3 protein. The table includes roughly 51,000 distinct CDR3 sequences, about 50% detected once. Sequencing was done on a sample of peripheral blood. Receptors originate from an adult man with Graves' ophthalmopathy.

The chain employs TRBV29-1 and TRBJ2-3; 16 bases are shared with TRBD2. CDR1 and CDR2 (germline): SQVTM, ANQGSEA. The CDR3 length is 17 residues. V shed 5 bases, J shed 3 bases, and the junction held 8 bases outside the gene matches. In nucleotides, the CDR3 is TGCAGCGTTTCGGGACTAGCGGGAGGGCCGGGTACAGATACGCAGTATTTT. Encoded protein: CSVSGLAGGPGTDTQYF.

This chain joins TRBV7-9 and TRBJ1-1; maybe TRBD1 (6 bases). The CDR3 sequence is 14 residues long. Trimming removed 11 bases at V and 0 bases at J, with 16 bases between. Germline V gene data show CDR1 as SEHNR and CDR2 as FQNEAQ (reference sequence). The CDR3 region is CAGRGGYMNTEAFF. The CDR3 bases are TGTGCCGGACGAGGGGGATACATGAACACTGAAGCTTTCTTT. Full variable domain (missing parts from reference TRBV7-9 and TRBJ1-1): DTGVSQNPRHKITKRGQNVTFRCDPISEHNRLYWYRQTLGQGPEFLTYFQNEAQLEKSRLLSDRFSAERPKGSFSTLEIQRTEQGDSAMYLCAGRGGYMNTEAFFGQGTRLTVV.

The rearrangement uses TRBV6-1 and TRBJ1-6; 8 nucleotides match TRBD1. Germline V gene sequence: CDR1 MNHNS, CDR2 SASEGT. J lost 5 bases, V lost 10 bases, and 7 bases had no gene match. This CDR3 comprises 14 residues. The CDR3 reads CANGQGLNNSPLHF. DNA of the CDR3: TGTGCCAACGGACAGGGCCTAAATAATTCACCCCTCCACTTT.

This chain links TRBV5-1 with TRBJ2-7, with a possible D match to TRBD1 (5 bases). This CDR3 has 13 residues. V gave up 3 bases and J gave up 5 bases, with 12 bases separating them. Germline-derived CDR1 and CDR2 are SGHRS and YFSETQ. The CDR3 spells CASSSDSLDEQYF. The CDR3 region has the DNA TGCGCCAGCAGCTCTGACAGTCTCGACGAGCAGTACTTC. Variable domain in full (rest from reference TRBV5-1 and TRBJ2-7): KAGVTQTPRYLIKTRGQQVTLSCSPISGHRSVSWYQQTPGQGLQFLFEYFSETQRNKGNFPGRFSGRQFSNSRSEMNVSTLELGDSALYLCASSSDSLDEQYFGPGTRLTVT.

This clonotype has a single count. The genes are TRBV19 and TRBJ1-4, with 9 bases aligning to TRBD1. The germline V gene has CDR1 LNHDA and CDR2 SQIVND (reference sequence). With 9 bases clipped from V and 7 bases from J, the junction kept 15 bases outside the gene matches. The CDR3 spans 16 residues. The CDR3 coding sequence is TGTGCCAGCAGAAACCCGGGACAGGGTTGTGGTGAAAAACTGTTTTTT. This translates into CASRNPGQGCGEKLFF. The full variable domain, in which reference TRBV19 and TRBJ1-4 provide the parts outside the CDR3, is DGGITQSPKYLFRKEGQNVTLSCEQNLNHDAMYWYRQDPGQGLRLIYYSQIVNDFQKGDIAEGYSVSREKKESFPLTVTSAQKNPTAFYLCASRNPGQGCGEKLFFGSGTQLSVL.

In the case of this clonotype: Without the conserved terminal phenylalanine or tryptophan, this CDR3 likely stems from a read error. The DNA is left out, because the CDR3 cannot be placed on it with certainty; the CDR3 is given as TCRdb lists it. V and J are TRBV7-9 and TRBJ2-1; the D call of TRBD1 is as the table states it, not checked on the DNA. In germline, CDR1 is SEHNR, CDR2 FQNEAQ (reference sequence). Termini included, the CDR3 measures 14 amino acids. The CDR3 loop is CASSLVGGIDERFL.

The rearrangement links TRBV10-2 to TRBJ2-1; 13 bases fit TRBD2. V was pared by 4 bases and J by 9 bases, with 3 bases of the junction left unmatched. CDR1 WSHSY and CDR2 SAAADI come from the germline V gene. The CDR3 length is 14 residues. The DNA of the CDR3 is TGCGCCAGCAGTGTACTAGCGGGGGGGATTGAGCAGTTCTTC. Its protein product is CASSVLAGGIEQFF.

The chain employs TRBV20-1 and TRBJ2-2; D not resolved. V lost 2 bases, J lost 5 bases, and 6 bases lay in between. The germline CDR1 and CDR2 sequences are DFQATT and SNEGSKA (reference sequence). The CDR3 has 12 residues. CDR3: CSARSGTGELFF. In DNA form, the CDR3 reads TGCAGTGCTAGATCTGGTACCGGGGAGCTGTTTTTT.

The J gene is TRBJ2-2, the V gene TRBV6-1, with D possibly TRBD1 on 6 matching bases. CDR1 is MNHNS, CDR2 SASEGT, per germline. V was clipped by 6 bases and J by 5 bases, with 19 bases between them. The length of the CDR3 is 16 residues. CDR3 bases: TGTGCCAGCAGAACAGTAGACAGGCGTCAGACCGGGGAGCTGTTTTTT. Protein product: CASRTVDRRQTGELFF.

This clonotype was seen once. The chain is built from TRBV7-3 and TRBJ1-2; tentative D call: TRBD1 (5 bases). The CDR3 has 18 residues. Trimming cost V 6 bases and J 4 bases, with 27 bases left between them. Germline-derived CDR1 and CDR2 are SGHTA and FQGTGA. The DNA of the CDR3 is TGTGCCAGCAGACAAAATCCGGGACTAGCGGGCCACAGCTATGGCTACACCTTC. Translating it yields CASRQNPGLAGHSYGYTF.

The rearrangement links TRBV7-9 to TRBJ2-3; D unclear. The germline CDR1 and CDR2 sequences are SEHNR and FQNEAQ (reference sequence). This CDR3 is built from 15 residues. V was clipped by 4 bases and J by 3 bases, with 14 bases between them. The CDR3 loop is CASSSRPPVTDTQYF. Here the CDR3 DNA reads TGTGCCAGCAGCTCCCGCCCCCCCGTGACAGATACGCAGTATTTT.

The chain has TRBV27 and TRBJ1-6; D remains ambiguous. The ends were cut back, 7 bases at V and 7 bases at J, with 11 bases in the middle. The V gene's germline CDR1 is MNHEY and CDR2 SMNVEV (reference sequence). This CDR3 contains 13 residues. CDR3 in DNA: TGTGCCAGCATGGCAGGCTTAAATTCACCCCTCCACTTT. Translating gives CASMAGLNSPLHF.

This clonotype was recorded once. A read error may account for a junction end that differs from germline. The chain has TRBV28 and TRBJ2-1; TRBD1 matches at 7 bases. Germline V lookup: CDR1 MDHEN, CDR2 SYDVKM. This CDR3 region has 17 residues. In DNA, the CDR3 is TGTGCCGGCAGTTTAGATTTCGGGACAGAGGTTGACAATGAGCAGTTCTTC. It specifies CAGSLDFGTEVDNEQFF.

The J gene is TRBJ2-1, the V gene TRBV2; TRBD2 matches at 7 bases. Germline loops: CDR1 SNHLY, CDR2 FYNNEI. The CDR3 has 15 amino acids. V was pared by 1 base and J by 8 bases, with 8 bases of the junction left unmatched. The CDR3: CASSEGGLAADEQFF. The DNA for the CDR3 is TGTGCCAGCAGTGAAGGGGGTCTAGCGGCGGATGAGCAGTTCTTC.

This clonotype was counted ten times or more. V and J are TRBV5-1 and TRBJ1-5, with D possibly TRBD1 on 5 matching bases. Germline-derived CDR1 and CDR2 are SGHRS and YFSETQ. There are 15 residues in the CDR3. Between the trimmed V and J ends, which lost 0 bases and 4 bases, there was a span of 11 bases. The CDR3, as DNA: TGCGCCAGCAGCTTGGATCAGGGAGCAAATCAGCCCCAGCATTTT. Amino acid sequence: CASSLDQGANQPQHF.

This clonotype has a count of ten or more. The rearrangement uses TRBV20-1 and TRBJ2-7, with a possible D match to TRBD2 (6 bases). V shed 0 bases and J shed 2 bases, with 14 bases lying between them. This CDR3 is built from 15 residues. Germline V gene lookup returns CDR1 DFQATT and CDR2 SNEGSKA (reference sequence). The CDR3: CSARDPGTSTYEQYF. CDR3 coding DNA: TGCAGTGCTAGAGATCCCGGGACTTCCACCTACGAGCAGTACTTC.